Listed here are 28 T cell receptor beta chains from one sample, sequenced in a study of cytomegalovirus exposure and HLA in healthy donors. PCR was performed using 60 Vbeta and 13 Jbeta primers. TCRdb's table, derived via immunoSEQ multiplex PCR, lists solely in-frame clones and lacks some. The sample yields about 170,000 clones, about 85% seen once. The sequenced sample was PBMCs. The receptors shown here come from a young man in good health and CMV-seropositive.

This clone has a single count. This sequence joins TRBV7-6 and TRBJ2-5, with D unclear. In germline, CDR1 is SGHVS, CDR2 FNYEAQ. The V end was cut by 3 bases, the J end by 4 bases, with 15 bases between. This CDR3 has 15 amino acids. CDR3 bases: TGTGCCAGCAGCTTTGTAGGCGGTCTCGGAGAGACCCAGTACTTC. This encodes CASSFVGGLGETQYF.

The J gene is TRBJ2-7, the V gene TRBV30; 7 bases are a match to TRBD2. Looked up from germline, CDR1 is GTSNPN and CDR2 is SVGIG (reference sequence). J was trimmed by 4 bases and V by 0 bases; bases with no gene match: 12. The CDR3 spans 16 residues. CDR3 nucleotides: TGTGCCTGGAGTGTATTTCCTAGCGGACCTAAGTACGAGCAGTACTTC. It is translated as CAWSVFPSGPKYEQYF.

A single count supports this clone. The rearrangement links TRBV7-6 to TRBJ2-1, with D maybe TRBD2 (6 bases). CDR3 length equals 16 residues. With 5 bases removed from V and 2 bases from J, the gap between germline ends came to 16 bases. In germline, CDR1 is SGHVS, CDR2 FNYEAQ. CDR3 sequence (DNA): TGTGCCAGCAGCCGTGGGAGACTAGTACCCTACAATGAGCAGTTCTTC. Translated: CASSRGRLVPYNEQFF.

Here the CDR3 DNA reads TGCGCCAGCAGCCCGTATGCAGCGCGAGAGACCCAGTACTTC. The encoded protein is CASSPYAARETQYF. V gene TRBV5-1 combines with J gene TRBJ2-5; D gene unclear. Trimming cost V 4 bases and J 4 bases, with 14 bases left between them. The CDR3 has 14 residues. Germline CDR1 SGHRS, CDR2 YFSETQ. Variable domain in full (rest from reference TRBV5-1 and TRBJ2-5): KAGVTQTPRYLIKTRGQQVTLSCSPISGHRSVSWYQQTPGQGLQFLFEYFSETQRNKGNFPGRFSGRQFSNSRSEMNVSTLELGDSALYLCASSPYAARETQYFGPGTRLLVL.

This chain joins TRBV5-5 and TRBJ2-5; D is perhaps TRBD1 (8 bases). CDR1 is SGHKS and CDR2 is YYEKEE in the germline V gene (reference sequence). V shed 1 base and J shed 2 bases, with 18 bases lying between them. The CDR3 contains 17 residues. The CDR3 nucleotides are TGTGCCAGCAGCTTGAAGCGGGACAGGTCCCTTCAAGAGACCCAGTACTTC. It yields the protein CASSLKRDRSLQETQYF.

J is TRBJ2-1 and V is TRBV4-1; possible D gene TRBD2, 6 bases. V was shortened by 0 bases and J by 10 bases, with 7 bases between the two germline ends. The CDR3 is 12 amino acids. The germline gives CDR1 MGHRA, CDR2 YSYEKL. CDR3 nucleotides: TGCGCCAGCAGCCAAGAAAGCGGGGAGCAGTTCTTC. Translation: CASSQESGEQFF.

The chain is built from TRBV7-2 and TRBJ2-3, with TRBD1 as a possible D gene (5 bases). The CDR3 extends over 14 amino acids. Trimming removed 6 bases from V and 3 bases from J, with 13 bases in between. CDR1 SGHTA and CDR2 FQGNSA come from the germline V gene. CDR3 sequence reads: CASRPRSGTDTQYF. In nucleotides, the CDR3 is TGTGCCAGCAGACCCCGTTCAGGGACAGATACGCAGTATTTT. The variable domain in full, with the rest retrieved from reference TRBV7-2 and TRBJ2-3, is GAGVSQSPSNKVTEKGKDVELRCDPISGHTALYWYRQSLGQGLEFLIYFQGNSAPDKSGLPSDRFSAERTGGSVSTLTIQRTQQEDSAVYLCASRPRSGTDTQYFGPGTRLTVL.

The chain couples TRBV18 to TRBJ2-7, with 9 bases fitting TRBD1. Trimming removed 6 bases from V and 6 bases from J; junction bases left unmatched: 6. The CDR3 length is 13 residues. The germline V gene encodes CDR1 KGHSH and CDR2 LQKENI. The CDR3 sequence: CASSSGTGFEQYV. Written as DNA, the CDR3 is TGTGCCAGCTCGTCCGGGACAGGGTTCGAGCAGTACGTC.

The J gene is TRBJ2-4, the V gene TRBV9, with 13 bases aligning to TRBD2. Germline V gives CDR1 SGDLS, CDR2 YYNGEE. The CDR3 contains 15 residues. The ends lost 4 bases at V and 8 bases at J; junction bases unmatched: 6. CDR3 loop: CASSPRTSGSYIQYF. The CDR3 DNA is TGTGCCAGCAGCCCTCGGACTAGCGGGAGTTACATTCAGTACTTC.

The V and J genes are TRBV2 and TRBJ2-5; 8 bases align to TRBD1. Germline CDR1 SNHLY, CDR2 FYNNEI. The CDR3 has 14 amino acids. V lost 6 bases to trimming and J lost 2 bases; unmatched junction nucleotides: 5. This CDR3 reads CASSEDRDQETQYF. CDR3 in DNA: TGTGCCAGCAGCGAGGACAGGGATCAAGAGACCCAGTACTTC.

This clone was detected a few times. The V gene is TRBV5-1, the J gene TRBJ1-1; 10 positions match TRBD1. Germline V gives CDR1 SGHRS, CDR2 YFSETQ. The junction had 1 base not matched to a gene; V was cut back by 7 bases and J by 1 base. The CDR3 totals 13 residues. In DNA form, the CDR3 reads TGCGCCAGCGGACAGGGGGAGAACACTGAAGCTTTCTTT. Amino acids: CASGQGENTEAFF.

The chain employs TRBV19 and TRBJ1-2, with 10 bases that match TRBD1. The CDR3 totals 15 residues. With V trimmed by 3 bases and J by 3 bases, 4 bases remained unmatched. The germline gives CDR1 LNHDA, CDR2 SQIVND (reference sequence). The CDR3 coding sequence is TGTGCCAGTAGTATTGGGACAGGGGTCGACTATGGCTACACCTTC. Amino acids: CASSIGTGVDYGYTF.

The chain recombines TRBV28 with TRBJ1-2; 8 bases align to TRBD1. CDR1 is MDHEN, CDR2 SYDVKM, per germline. The V and J ends lost 5 bases and 8 bases, in that order; junction bases with no gene match: 7. The CDR3 runs to 13 residues. CDR3 sequence: CASSHGQGGGYTF. CDR3 coding DNA: TGTGCCAGCAGTCATGGACAGGGCGGGGGCTACACCTTC.

This clone appeared a few times. This chain links TRBV29-1 with TRBJ1-4, with TRBD1 identical over 8 bases. This CDR3 has 12 amino acids. V trimming: 6 bases; J trimming: 8 bases; junction bases outside the gene matches: 5. Germline CDR1 SQVTM, CDR2 ANQGSEA. In nucleotides, the CDR3 is TGCAGCGTGATGACAGGGGTAGAAAAACTGTTTTTT. It is translated as CSVMTGVEKLFF.

The J gene is TRBJ2-1, the V gene TRBV29-1, with D possibly TRBD1 on 6 matching bases. The germline CDR1 and CDR2 sequences are SQVTM and ANQGSEA. V was trimmed by 7 bases and J by 7 bases, leaving 14 bases between them. The length of the CDR3 is 12 residues. CDR3 loop: CSAHRALNEQFF. The CDR3 nucleotides are TGCAGCGCCCACAGGGCTCTTAATGAGCAGTTCTTC.

The rearrangement links TRBV19 to TRBJ1-4, with D perhaps matching TRBD1 (5 bases). Germline V gives CDR1 LNHDA, CDR2 SQIVND (reference sequence). Trimming took off 4 bases at V and 8 bases at J, with 23 bases between the two ends. This CDR3 has 17 amino acids. CDR3 nucleotide sequence: TGTGCCAGTAGTACTCCGCGACGGGGGGTAGTATACGAAAAACTGTTTTTT. This encodes CASSTPRRGVVYEKLFF. The complete variable domain, with remaining parts taken from reference TRBV19 and TRBJ1-4, reads DGGITQSPKYLFRKEGQNVTLSCEQNLNHDAMYWYRQDPGQGLRLIYYSQIVNDFQKGDIAEGYSVSREKKESFPLTVTSAQKNPTAFYLCASSTPRRGVVYEKLFFGSGTQLSVL.

V usage is TRBV4-2 and J usage is TRBJ2-2, with TRBD2 matching 8 bases. The CDR3 totals 16 residues. V shed 1 base and J 6 bases; nucleotides not matched to a gene: 7. Germline CDR1 and CDR2: LGHNA and YNFKEQ. The CDR3 is CASSQAKGTRAGELFF. The DNA for the CDR3 is TGTGCCAGCAGCCAAGCTAAAGGGACTAGGGCCGGGGAGCTGTTTTTT.

This CDR3 is CASSPTYSSYEQYV. CDR3 in DNA: TGTGCCAGCAGTCCGACTTATTCCAGCTACGAGCAGTACGTC. The chain links TRBV25-1 to TRBJ2-7; D remains unclear. The CDR3 loop spans 14 amino acids. Germline V gene sequence: CDR1 MGHDK, CDR2 SYGVNS. V shed 5 bases and J shed 3 bases, with 14 bases lying between them.

The V gene is TRBV10-3, the J gene TRBJ2-7; 7 bases are shared with TRBD2. The germline V gene encodes CDR1 ENHRY and CDR2 SYGVKD. The CDR3 consists of 16 residues. The trim removed 4 bases at V and 2 bases at J, leaving 11 bases unmatched. The DNA for the CDR3 is TGTGCCATCAGTGTAATGGGGCGGGAGACAACCTACGAGCAGTACTTC. Translation gives CAISVMGRETTYEQYF.

This clone came up once. The J gene is TRBJ1-1, the V gene TRBV5-6; 7 bases map to TRBD1. Germline V CDR1 and CDR2: SGHDT, YYEEEE. The CDR3 has 14 amino acids. With V trimmed by 7 bases and J by 5 bases, 11 bases remained unmatched. This chain's CDR3 is CASGYRGMYTEAFF. For the CDR3, the DNA is TGTGCCAGCGGGTACAGGGGAATGTATACTGAAGCTTTCTTT.

The chain carries TRBV29-1 and TRBJ2-1; D is possibly TRBD2 (6 bases). Trimming stripped 3 bases from V and 8 bases from J, with 11 bases between. The germline CDR1 and CDR2 sequences are SQVTM and ANQGSEA. The CDR3 loop spans 12 amino acids. DNA of the CDR3: TGCAGCGTTGAGGGGGGAGGCGATGAGCAGTTCTTC. Translation gives CSVEGGGDEQFF.

This clone has more than one count but fewer than ten. The genes are TRBV19 and TRBJ2-1, with 7 bases that match TRBD2. V gave up 8 bases and J gave up 0 bases; unmatched junction bases: 7. The CDR3 contains 15 residues. Germline loops: CDR1 LNHDA, CDR2 SQIVND (reference sequence). The CDR3 loop is CASYSGTTSYNEQFF. The DNA of the CDR3 is TGTGCCAGTTACAGCGGGACTACCTCCTACAATGAGCAGTTCTTC.

This sequence joins TRBV5-1 and TRBJ2-1, with a possible D match to TRBD2 (6 bases). Germline V gives CDR1 SGHRS, CDR2 YFSETQ. With 2 bases removed from V and 0 bases from J, the gap between germline ends came to 12 bases. The CDR3 is 16 residues long. In DNA, the CDR3 is TGCGCCAGCAGCTTCCTCGGCGGGGCCTCCTACAATGAGCAGTTCTTC. It specifies CASSFLGGASYNEQFF.

The rearrangement joins TRBV4-1 to TRBJ1-6, with D hard to call. The CDR3 totals 17 residues. Germline V gene lookup returns CDR1 MGHRA and CDR2 YSYEKL. Trimming removed 1 base at V and 7 bases at J, with 17 bases between. This chain's CDR3 is CASSQGAARDLNSPLHF. CDR3 DNA sequence: TGCGCCAGCAGCCAAGGGGCGGCCCGGGATTTAAATTCACCCCTCCACTTT.

This clone was seen only once. J is TRBJ2-4 and V is TRBV7-9; 9 bases are shared with TRBD1. The germline gives CDR1 SEHNR, CDR2 FQNEAQ (reference sequence). With V trimmed by 10 bases and J by 5 bases, 9 bases remained unmatched. The CDR3 runs 14 residues. CDR3 in amino acids: CATRDRVHQNIQYF. Here the CDR3 DNA reads TGTGCCACCCGGGACAGGGTTCACCAAAACATTCAGTACTTC.

The rearrangement links TRBV19 to TRBJ1-5; 8 bases align to TRBD1. The CDR3 totals 15 residues. Germline loops: CDR1 LNHDA, CDR2 SQIVND (reference sequence). Trimming cost V 8 bases and J 2 bases; bases outside gene matches: 8. The DNA of the CDR3 is TGTGCCAGTCGCTTACAGGGGGAGGGCAATCAGCCCCAGCATTTT. Its protein is CASRLQGEGNQPQHF.

The chain uses TRBV4-1 and TRBJ2-5; TRBD2 matches 10 bases. Per germline, CDR1 MGHRA and CDR2 YSYEKL. With V trimmed by 0 bases and J by 3 bases, 7 bases remained unmatched. The length of the CDR3 is 17 residues. The CDR3 DNA is TGCGCCAGCAGCCAAGAAGGGTTCGGACTAGCGGAAGAGACCCAGTACTTC. The encoded protein is CASSQEGFGLAEETQYF.

With respect to this clone: Other DNA sequences of this sample code for an identical CDR3. The CDR3 nucleotides are TGTGCCAGCTCACCCTCGGGCACTGAAGCTTTCTTT. Protein: CASSPSGTEAFF. This chain joins TRBV18 and TRBJ1-1, with no clear D. The germline gives CDR1 KGHSH, CDR2 LQKENI. The CDR3 covers 12 residues. Trimming took off 3 bases at V and 4 bases at J, with 6 bases between the two ends.